This T cell receptor beta chain was obtained from a study of cytotoxic CD8 clonotypes in ibrutinib-treated CLL. On the study more broadly: Following treatment for a median around twelve months, range 6 to 36, response samples were then taken.

Notes on the study in general: Clonality showed a rise at ibrutinib response that reversed toward baseline at progression. The study found baseline clonality above age-matched healthy donors, tracking circulating CD8+ T-cell counts.

A remark on this clone: Its target is not known.

Profiled with immunoSEQ multiplex PCR; TCRdb holds only in-frame clones, not every one. Among some 43,000 clones listed, 60% to 80% were seen once. Sequenced material: PBMCs, taken after 12 months of ibrutinib treatment. This TCR was recovered from a human donor with chronic lymphocytic leukemia.

The CDR3 DNA reads TGTGCCAGCAGACCAGCGGGGGCGGGCGGCTACACCTTC. Residues: CASRPAGAGGYTF. The V and J genes are TRBV7-3 and TRBJ1-2; perhaps TRBD1 as D (6 bases). Germline V CDR1 and CDR2: SGHTA, FQGTGA. CDR3 length: 13 amino acids. Trimming removed 6 bases from V and 8 bases from J, with 16 bases in between.